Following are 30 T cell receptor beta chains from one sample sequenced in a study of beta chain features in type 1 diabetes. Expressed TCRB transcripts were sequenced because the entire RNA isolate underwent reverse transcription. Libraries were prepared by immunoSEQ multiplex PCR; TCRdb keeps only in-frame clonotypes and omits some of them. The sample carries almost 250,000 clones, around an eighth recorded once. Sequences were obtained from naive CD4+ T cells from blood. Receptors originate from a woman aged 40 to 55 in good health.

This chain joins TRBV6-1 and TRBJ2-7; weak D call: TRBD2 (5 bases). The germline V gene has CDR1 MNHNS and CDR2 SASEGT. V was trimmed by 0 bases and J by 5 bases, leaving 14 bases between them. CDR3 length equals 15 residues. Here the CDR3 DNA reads TGTGCCAGCAGTGAAGCGCGGACGGTTAGCGACGAGCAGTACTTC. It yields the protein CASSEARTVSDEQYF.

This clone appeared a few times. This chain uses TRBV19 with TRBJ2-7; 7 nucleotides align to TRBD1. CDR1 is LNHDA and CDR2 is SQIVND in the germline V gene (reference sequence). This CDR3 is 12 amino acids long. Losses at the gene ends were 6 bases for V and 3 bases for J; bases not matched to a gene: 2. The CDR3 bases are TGTGCCAGTAGCCGACAGGGCTACGAGCAGTACTTC. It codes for CASSRQGYEQYF.

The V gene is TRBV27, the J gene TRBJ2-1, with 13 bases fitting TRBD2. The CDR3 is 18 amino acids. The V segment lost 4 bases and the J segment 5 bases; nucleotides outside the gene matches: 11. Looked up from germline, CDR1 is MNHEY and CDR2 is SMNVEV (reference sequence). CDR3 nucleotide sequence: TGTGCCAGCAGTTCCCTCATGACTAGCGGGGGGACCAACAATGAGCAGTTCTTC. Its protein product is CASSSLMTSGGTNNEQFF.

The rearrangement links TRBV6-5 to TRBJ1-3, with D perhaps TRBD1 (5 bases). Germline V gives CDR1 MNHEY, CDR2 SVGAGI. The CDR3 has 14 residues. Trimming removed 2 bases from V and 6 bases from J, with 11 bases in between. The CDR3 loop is CASSYGLGANTIYF. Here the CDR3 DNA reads TGTGCCAGCAGTTACGGATTAGGGGCAAACACCATATATTTT.

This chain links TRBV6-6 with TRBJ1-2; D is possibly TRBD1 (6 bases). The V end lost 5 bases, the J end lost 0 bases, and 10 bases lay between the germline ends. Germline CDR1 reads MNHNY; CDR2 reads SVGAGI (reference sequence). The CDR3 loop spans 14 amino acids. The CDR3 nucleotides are TGTGCCAGCAGTATACAGGGAACTAACTATGGCTACACCTTC. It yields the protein CASSIQGTNYGYTF.

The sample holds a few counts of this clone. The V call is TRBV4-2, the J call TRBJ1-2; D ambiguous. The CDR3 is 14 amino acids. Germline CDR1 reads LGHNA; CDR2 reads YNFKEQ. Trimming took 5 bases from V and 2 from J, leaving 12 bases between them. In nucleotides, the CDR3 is TGTGCCAGCAGCTCCACTACACCGAACTATGGCTACACCTTC. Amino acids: CASSSTTPNYGYTF.

CDR3 in DNA: TGTGCCATCACCCCAGGAGGGGCTTCTAATGAAAAACTGTTTTTT. Its translation: CAITPGGASNEKLFF. The chain uses TRBV10-3 and TRBJ1-4; possibly TRBD1 for D (5 bases). Germline V gene lookup returns CDR1 ENHRY and CDR2 SYGVKD. Deletions cut 7 bases from V and 3 bases from J, with 15 bases between. The CDR3 has 15 amino acids.

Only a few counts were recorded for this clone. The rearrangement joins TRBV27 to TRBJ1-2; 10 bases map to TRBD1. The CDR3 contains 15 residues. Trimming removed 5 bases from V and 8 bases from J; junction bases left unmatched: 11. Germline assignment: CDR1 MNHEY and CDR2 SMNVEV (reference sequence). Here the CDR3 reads CASSGDRGLYQGYTF. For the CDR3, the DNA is TGTGCCAGCAGTGGCGACAGGGGGCTCTATCAGGGCTACACCTTC.

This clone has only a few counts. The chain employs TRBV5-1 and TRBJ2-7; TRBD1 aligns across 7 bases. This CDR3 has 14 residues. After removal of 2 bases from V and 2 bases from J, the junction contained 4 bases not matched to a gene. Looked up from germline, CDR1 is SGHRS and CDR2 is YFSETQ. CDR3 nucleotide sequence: TGCGCCAGCAGCTTAGCCGGGACAGCCTACGAGCAGTACTTC. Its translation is CASSLAGTAYEQYF.

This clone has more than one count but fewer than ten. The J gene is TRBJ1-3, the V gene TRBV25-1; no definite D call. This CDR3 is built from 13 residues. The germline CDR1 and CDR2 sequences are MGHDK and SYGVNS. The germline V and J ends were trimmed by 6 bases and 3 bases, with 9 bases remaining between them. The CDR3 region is CASREAGGNTIYF. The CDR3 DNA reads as TGTGCCAGCAGGGAGGCAGGTGGAAACACCATATATTTT.

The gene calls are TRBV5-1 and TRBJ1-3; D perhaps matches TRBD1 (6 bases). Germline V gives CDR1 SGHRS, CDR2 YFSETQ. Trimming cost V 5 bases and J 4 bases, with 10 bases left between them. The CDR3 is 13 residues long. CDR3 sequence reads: CASRRDRGNTIYF. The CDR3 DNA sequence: TGCGCCAGCAGACGCGACAGGGGAAACACCATATATTTT.

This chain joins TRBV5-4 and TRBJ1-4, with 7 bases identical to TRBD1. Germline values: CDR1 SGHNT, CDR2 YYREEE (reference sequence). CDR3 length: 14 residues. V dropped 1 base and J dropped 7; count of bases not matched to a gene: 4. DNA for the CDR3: TGTGCCAGCAGCTTGAGGGCAGGGGGTGAAAAACTGTTTTTT. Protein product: CASSLRAGGEKLFF. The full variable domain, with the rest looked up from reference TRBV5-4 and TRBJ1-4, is ETGVTQSPTHLIKTRGQQVTLRCSSQSGHNTVSWYQQALGQGPQFIFQYYREEENGRGNFPPRFSGLQFPNYSSELNVNALELDDSALYLCASSLRAGGEKLFFGSGTQLSVL.

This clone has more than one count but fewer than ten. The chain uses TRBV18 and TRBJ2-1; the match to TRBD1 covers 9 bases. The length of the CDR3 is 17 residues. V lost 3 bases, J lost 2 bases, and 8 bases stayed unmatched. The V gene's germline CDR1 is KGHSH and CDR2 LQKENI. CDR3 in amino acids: CASSPRVGDRAYNEQFF. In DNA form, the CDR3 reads TGTGCCAGCTCACCGAGGGTAGGGGACAGGGCCTACAATGAGCAGTTCTTC.

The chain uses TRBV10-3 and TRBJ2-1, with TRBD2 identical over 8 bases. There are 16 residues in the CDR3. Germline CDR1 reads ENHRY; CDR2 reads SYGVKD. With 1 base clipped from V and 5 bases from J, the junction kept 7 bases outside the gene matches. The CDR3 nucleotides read TGTGCCATCAGTGAGTGGTCACTAGCGGTAGACAATGAGCAGTTCTTC. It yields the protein CAISEWSLAVDNEQFF.

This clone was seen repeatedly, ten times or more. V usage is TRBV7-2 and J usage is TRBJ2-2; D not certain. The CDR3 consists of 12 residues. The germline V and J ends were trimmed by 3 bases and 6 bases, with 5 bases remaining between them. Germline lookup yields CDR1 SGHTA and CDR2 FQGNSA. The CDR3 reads CASSFPSGELFF. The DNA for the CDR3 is TGTGCCAGCAGCTTTCCATCCGGGGAGCTGTTTTTT.

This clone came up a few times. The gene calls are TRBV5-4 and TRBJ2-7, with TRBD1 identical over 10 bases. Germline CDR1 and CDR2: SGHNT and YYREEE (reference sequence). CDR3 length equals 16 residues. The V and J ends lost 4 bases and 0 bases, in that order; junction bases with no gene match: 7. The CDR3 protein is CASSQRGQGPSYEQYF. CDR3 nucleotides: TGTGCCAGCAGCCAGCGGGGACAGGGGCCCTCCTACGAGCAGTACTTC.

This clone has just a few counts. The CDR3 loop is CASSSPGTDYGYTF. The CDR3 nucleotides read TGTGCCAGCAGCTCCCCCGGGACAGACTATGGCTACACCTTC. The rearrangement joins TRBV5-4 to TRBJ1-2; TRBD1 agrees at 7 bases. Germline CDR1 SGHNT, CDR2 YYREEE (reference sequence). V was clipped by 3 bases and J by 3 bases; unmatched bases: 5. The CDR3 contains 14 residues.

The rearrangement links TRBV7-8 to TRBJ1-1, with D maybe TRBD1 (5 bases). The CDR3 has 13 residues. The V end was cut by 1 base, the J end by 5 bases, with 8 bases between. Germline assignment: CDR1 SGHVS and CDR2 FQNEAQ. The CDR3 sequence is CASSLGKGTEAFF. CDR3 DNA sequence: TGTGCCAGCAGCTTAGGCAAGGGGACTGAAGCTTTCTTT.

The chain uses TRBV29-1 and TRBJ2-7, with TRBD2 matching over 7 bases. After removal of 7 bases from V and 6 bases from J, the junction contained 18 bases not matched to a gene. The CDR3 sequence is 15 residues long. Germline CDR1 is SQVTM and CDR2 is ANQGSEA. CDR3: CSAGPTSEGLGEQYF. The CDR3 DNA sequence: TGCAGCGCCGGCCCTACTAGCGAGGGTCTCGGCGAGCAGTACTTC.

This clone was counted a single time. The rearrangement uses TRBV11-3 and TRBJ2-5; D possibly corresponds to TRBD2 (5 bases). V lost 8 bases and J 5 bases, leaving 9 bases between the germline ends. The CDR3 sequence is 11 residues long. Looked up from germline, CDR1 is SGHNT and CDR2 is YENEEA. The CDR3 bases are TGTGCCAGCGCACGAGGGGAGACCCAGTACTTC. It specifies CASARGETQYF.

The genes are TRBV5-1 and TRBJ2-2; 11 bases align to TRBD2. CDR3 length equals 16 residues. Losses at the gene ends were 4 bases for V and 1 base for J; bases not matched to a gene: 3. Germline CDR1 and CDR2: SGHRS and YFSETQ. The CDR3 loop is CASSTGTSGNTGELFF. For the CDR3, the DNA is TGCGCCAGCAGCACCGGGACTAGCGGGAACACCGGGGAGCTGTTTTTT.

This CDR3 reads CASSLAARTEAFF. The DNA of the CDR3 is TGTGCCAGCAGTCTTGCTGCGCGCACTGAAGCTTTCTTT. The chain couples TRBV6-6 to TRBJ1-1; D call uncertain. Trimming removed 5 bases from V and 4 bases from J, with 11 bases in between. Per germline, CDR1 MNHNY and CDR2 SVGAGI (reference sequence). CDR3 length: 13 amino acids.

CDR3 protein: CASSGTGEKFF. CDR3 DNA sequence: TGTGCCAGCAGCGGGACAGGGGAGAAGTTCTTC. V is TRBV7-7 and J is TRBJ2-1; 10 nucleotides match TRBD1. The germline V gene has CDR1 SSHAT and CDR2 FNYEAQ (reference sequence). This CDR3 has 11 residues. J gave up 14 bases and V 5 bases, and 3 bases lay outside the gene matches.

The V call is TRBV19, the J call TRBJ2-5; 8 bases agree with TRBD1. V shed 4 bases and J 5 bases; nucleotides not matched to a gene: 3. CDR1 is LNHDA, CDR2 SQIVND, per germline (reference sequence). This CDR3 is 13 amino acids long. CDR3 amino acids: CASSTRTGETQYF. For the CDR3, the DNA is TGTGCCAGTAGTACCCGGACAGGGGAGACCCAGTACTTC.

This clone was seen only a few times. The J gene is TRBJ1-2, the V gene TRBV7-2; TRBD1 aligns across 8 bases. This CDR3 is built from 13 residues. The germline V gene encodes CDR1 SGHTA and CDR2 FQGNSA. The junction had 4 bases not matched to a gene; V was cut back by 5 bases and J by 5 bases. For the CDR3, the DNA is TGTGCCAGCAGCAAGGACAGGGAATATGGCTACACCTTC. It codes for CASSKDREYGYTF.

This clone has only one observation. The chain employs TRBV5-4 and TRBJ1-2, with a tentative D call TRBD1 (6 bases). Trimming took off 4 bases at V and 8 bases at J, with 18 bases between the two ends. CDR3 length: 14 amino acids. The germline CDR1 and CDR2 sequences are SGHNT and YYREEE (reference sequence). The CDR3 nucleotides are TGTGCCAGCAGCGGGGTCAGGGGTAGAGGGGGCTACACCTTC. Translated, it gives CASSGVRGRGGYTF.

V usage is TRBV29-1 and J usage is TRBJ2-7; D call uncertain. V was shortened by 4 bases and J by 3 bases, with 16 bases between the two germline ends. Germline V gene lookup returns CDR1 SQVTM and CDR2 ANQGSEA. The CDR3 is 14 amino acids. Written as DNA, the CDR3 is TGCAGCGTTGCGTTTTATTCTCGTTTCTACGAGCAGTACTTC. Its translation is CSVAFYSRFYEQYF.

The CDR3 DNA sequence: TGTGCCAGCAGTGCAACAGGGGGCGCTTTTTATGGCTACACCTTC. Protein sequence: CASSATGGAFYGYTF. The chain combines TRBV25-1 with TRBJ1-2; 9 bases fit TRBD1. V was pared by 4 bases and J by 5 bases, with 8 bases of the junction left unmatched. CDR3 size: 15 residues. Germline CDR1 and CDR2: MGHDK and SYGVNS.

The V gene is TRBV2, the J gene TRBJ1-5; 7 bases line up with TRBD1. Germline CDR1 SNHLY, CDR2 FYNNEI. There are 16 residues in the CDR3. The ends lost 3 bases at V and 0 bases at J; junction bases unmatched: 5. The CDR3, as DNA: TGTGCCAGCAGTGAGAGGACAGGTTATAGCAATCAGCCCCAGCATTTT. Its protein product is CASSERTGYSNQPQHF.

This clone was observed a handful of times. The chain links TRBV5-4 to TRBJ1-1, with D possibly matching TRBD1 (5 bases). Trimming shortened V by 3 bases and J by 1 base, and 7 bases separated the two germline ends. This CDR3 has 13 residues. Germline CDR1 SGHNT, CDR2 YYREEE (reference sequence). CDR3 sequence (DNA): TGTGCCAGCAGCTGGGGGGGGAACACTGAAGCTTTCTTT. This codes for CASSWGGNTEAFF.